The 29 T cell receptor beta chains below were found in one sample sequenced in a study of regulatory T cells in long-lasting Graves disease. Building the TCR beta libraries relied on iRepertoire HTBI primers, and CDR3 regions underwent Arm-PCR. MiXCR was run by TCRdb on the multiplex PCR reads, yielding one entry per CDR3 protein. Of over 200,000 distinct CDR3 sequences in the sample, 15% to 20% were seen once. Documented time point: newly diagnosed GD, antithyroid drugs for less than 3 months. The TCR library used RNA extracted from PBMCs. The sample was also reused in another study, on T cells in Graves' hyperthyroidism and ophthalmopathy.

The sample in question was peripheral blood mononuclear cells (PBMCs), obtained at new diagnosis, from a patient treated with antithyroid drugs. These receptors all come from a woman aged 25 to 45 with Graves disease.

In its sample, this clonotype was seen a few times. The chain has TRBV5-6 and TRBJ1-2; TRBD1 matches at 7 bases. The CDR3 extends over 13 amino acids. J was trimmed by 7 bases and V by 4 bases; bases with no gene match: 7. Germline V gives CDR1 SGHDT, CDR2 YYEEEE. The CDR3 region is CASSLRQGSGYTF. The CDR3 DNA reads TGTGCCAGCAGCCTACGACAGGGTAGTGGCTACACCTTC.

This clonotype was observed at least ten times. The chain carries TRBV7-2 and TRBJ2-3, with 10 bases that match TRBD2. Germline V gene sequence: CDR1 SGHTA, CDR2 FQGNSA. The CDR3 consists of 16 residues. V gave up 5 bases and J gave up 4 bases; unmatched junction bases: 9. CDR3 loop: CASSHLAGAGPDTQYF. The CDR3 nucleotides read TGTGCCAGCAGCCACCTAGCGGGGGCAGGACCAGATACGCAGTATTTT.

This clonotype was observed once. This chain uses TRBV11-2 with TRBJ2-7; D gene uncertain. This CDR3 is built from 15 residues. Germline loops: CDR1 SGHAT, CDR2 FQNNGV. Trimming took off 5 bases at V and 2 bases at J, with 16 bases between the two ends. The CDR3 spells CASSPRVRATYEQYF. The CDR3 region has the DNA TGTGCCAGCAGCCCCCGGGTTAGGGCAACCTACGAGCAGTACTTC.

This clonotype was detected ten times or more. This chain connects TRBV9 to TRBJ1-2, with D perhaps matching TRBD1 (6 bases). The CDR3 is 11 amino acids. The ends were cut back, 6 bases at V and 5 bases at J, with 8 bases in the middle. The V gene's germline CDR1 is SGDLS and CDR2 YYNGEE. The CDR3 DNA reads as TGTGCCAGCAATCAGGGGTATGGCTACACCTTC. This gives the protein CASNQGYGYTF.

This clonotype was observed many times. The rearrangement uses TRBV9 and TRBJ1-2, with unresolved D. The CDR3 extends over 10 amino acids. Germline CDR1 reads SGDLS; CDR2 reads YYNGEE. The V gene lost 8 bases and the J gene lost 8 bases, with 10 bases spanning the gap. CDR3 amino acids: CASSEVGYTF. The CDR3 DNA sequence: TGTGCCAGTTCAGAAGTAGGCTACACCTTC.

This clonotype has a handful of counts. The junction departs from germline at one end; a sequencing error may be responsible. The chain uses TRBV7-2 and TRBJ2-2, with TRBD1 matching over 9 bases. Germline lookup yields CDR1 SGHTA and CDR2 FQGNSA. The CDR3 runs to 16 residues. The CDR3 loop is CASSVRDRVNTGELLF. The CDR3 nucleotides are TGTGCCAGCAGCGTCCGGGACAGGGTGAACACCGGGGAGCTGCTTTTT.

This clonotype was seen many times. The chain employs TRBV5-1 and TRBJ1-1; a possible D gene is TRBD1 (5 bases). The V gene lost 3 bases and the J gene lost 7 bases, with 10 bases spanning the gap. The CDR3 covers 12 residues. Germline V gives CDR1 SGHRS, CDR2 YFSETQ. The CDR3 is CASSSDTGEAFF. The CDR3 DNA reads as TGCGCCAGCAGCTCGGACACTGGTGAAGCTTTCTTT.

This clonotype was seen many times. This chain joins TRBV4-1 and TRBJ2-5; 8 positions agree with TRBD1. V was pared by 6 bases and J by 7 bases, with 7 bases of the junction left unmatched. The V gene's germline CDR1 is MGHRA and CDR2 YSYEKL. CDR3 length equals 13 residues. The CDR3 DNA follows: TGCGCCAGCAGACCAACAGGGGGTCTGACCCAGTACTTC. Its translation is CASRPTGGLTQYF.

This clonotype was detected ten times or more. The rearrangement joins TRBV5-5 to TRBJ1-5; no clear D gene. The germline V and J ends were trimmed by 4 bases and 1 base, with 12 bases remaining between them. This CDR3 region has 15 residues. Per the germline V gene, CDR1 is SGHKS and CDR2 is YYEKEE (reference sequence). As DNA, the CDR3 is TGTGCCAGCAGCCTCTGGGGAACGAGCAATCAGCCCCAGCATTTT. This sequence encodes CASSLWGTSNQPQHF.

This clonotype was seen repeatedly, ten times or more. This rearrangement joins TRBV7-9 to TRBJ1-2; D remains unclear. Germline V CDR1 and CDR2: SEHNR, FQNEAQ (reference sequence). CDR3 length equals 14 residues. Trimming cost V 4 bases and J 4 bases, with 13 bases left between them. This chain's CDR3 is CASSSAITTYGYTF. CDR3 nucleotides: TGTGCCAGCAGCTCAGCGATTACAACCTATGGCTACACCTTC. The entire variable domain, with the rest obtained from reference TRBV7-9 and TRBJ1-2, is as follows: DTGVSQNPRHKITKRGQNVTFRCDPISEHNRLYWYRQTLGQGPEFLTYFQNEAQLEKSRLLSDRFSAERPKGSFSTLEIQRTEQGDSAMYLCASSSAITTYGYTFGSGTRLTVV.

This clonotype showed up many times. The CDR3 DNA is TGTGCCAGCAGTCCAGTAGGGGAAGCTTTCTTT. This codes for CASSPVGEAFF. The rearrangement uses TRBV2 and TRBJ1-1; D is ambiguous. Trimming took off 5 bases at V and 8 bases at J, with 9 bases between the two ends. There are 11 residues in the CDR3. Per germline, CDR1 SNHLY and CDR2 FYNNEI.

In its sample, this clonotype was seen many times. This sequence joins TRBV11-2 and TRBJ2-7; D is uncertain. The CDR3 covers 14 residues. V was trimmed by 4 bases and J by 4 bases, leaving 14 bases between them. Germline lookup yields CDR1 SGHAT and CDR2 FQNNGV. This CDR3 is CASSSLRKPYEQYF. The CDR3 DNA follows: TGTGCCAGCAGCTCCCTGAGAAAACCGTACGAGCAGTACTTC. The full variable domain, its missing parts supplied by reference TRBV11-2 and TRBJ2-7, is EAGVAQSPRYKIIEKRQSVAFWCNPISGHATLYWYQQILGQGPKLLIQFQNNGVVDDSQLPKDRFSAERLKGVDSTLKIQPAKLEDSAVYLCASSSLRKPYEQYFGPGTRLTVT.

This clonotype has a count of ten or more. The V and J genes are TRBV5-1 and TRBJ1-3; TRBD1 matches at 9 bases. The V and J ends lost 3 bases and 8 bases, in that order; junction bases with no gene match: 9. Per the germline V gene, CDR1 is SGHRS and CDR2 is YFSETQ. CDR3 size: 15 residues. The CDR3 DNA reads as TGCGCCAGCAGCTCGTCCCGGGACAGGGTGGACACCATATATTTT. It yields the protein CASSSSRDRVDTIYF. The whole variable domain, filled in from reference TRBV5-1 and TRBJ1-3, reads KAGVTQTPRYLIKTRGQQVTLSCSPISGHRSVSWYQQTPGQGLQFLFEYFSETQRNKGNFPGRFSGRQFSNSRSEMNVSTLELGDSALYLCASSSSRDRVDTIYFGEGSWLTVV.

There are many counts of this clonotype. The genes are TRBV10-2 and TRBJ1-1; D is unresolved. Trimming removed 2 bases at V and 4 bases at J, with 8 bases between. Germline V CDR1 and CDR2: WSHSY, SAAADI. The CDR3 sequence is 13 residues long. CDR3 sequence (DNA): TGCGCCAGCAGTGAGAGGGCCGTCACTGAAGCTTTCTTT. Translating gives CASSERAVTEAFF.

Remarks on this clonotype: A far larger clone is off by one base, so a read error is likely. This chain connects TRBV7-3 to TRBJ1-1; D gene uncertain. The germline V gene has CDR1 SGHTA and CDR2 FQGTGA. Deletions cut 2 bases from V and 3 bases from J, with 10 bases between. The CDR3 runs to 14 residues. This CDR3 reads CASSLGRGDTEAFF. The CDR3 DNA reads as TGTGCCAGCAGCTTAGGGCGGGGTGACACTGAAGCTTTCTTT.

This clonotype was seen a few times. The chain recombines TRBV12-3 or TRBV12-4 with TRBJ2-2; D unclear. The CDR3 runs 14 residues. V was shortened by 8 bases and J by 3 bases, with 13 bases between the two germline ends. CDR3 residues: CASVRHGDTGELFF. The CDR3 DNA reads as TGTGCCAGCGTCCGCCACGGCGACACCGGGGAGCTGTTTTTT.

This clonotype was seen at least ten times. This chain connects TRBV6-2 or TRBV6-3 to TRBJ1-2, with TRBD1 as a possible D gene (6 bases). The CDR3 consists of 14 residues. CDR1 MNHEY and CDR2 SVGEGT come from the germline V gene. V was clipped by 5 bases and J by 7 bases, with 17 bases between them. The CDR3 spells CASSEMVQGGGYTF. The CDR3 DNA follows: TGTGCCAGCAGTGAAATGGTACAGGGTGGTGGCTACACCTTC.

Concerning this clonotype: A single base separates this from a much larger clone, so it may be a read error. This chain uses TRBV10-3 with TRBJ1-4, with TRBD1 identical over 9 bases. V dropped 4 bases and J dropped 6; count of bases not matched to a gene: 3. Germline CDR1 ENHRY, CDR2 SYGVKD. The CDR3 runs 14 residues. The chain's CDR3 is CAISGGDRDEKLFF. The CDR3 DNA reads as TGTGCCATCAGTGGGGGGGACAGGGATGAAAAACTGTTTTTT.

The rearrangement links TRBV7-9 to TRBJ1-3, with D tentatively TRBD1 (6 bases). This CDR3 has 15 residues. Germline loops: CDR1 SEHNR, CDR2 FQNEAQ (reference sequence). With 5 bases removed from V and 3 bases from J, the gap between germline ends came to 14 bases. This chain's CDR3 is CASSPKRQVGNTIYF. For the CDR3, the DNA is TGTGCCAGCAGCCCAAAGCGACAGGTTGGAAACACCATATATTTT. The entire variable domain, with the rest obtained from reference TRBV7-9 and TRBJ1-3, is as follows: DTGVSQNPRHKITKRGQNVTFRCDPISEHNRLYWYRQTLGQGPEFLTYFQNEAQLEKSRLLSDRFSAERPKGSFSTLEIQRTEQGDSAMYLCASSPKRQVGNTIYFGEGSWLTVV.

The sample holds many counts of this clonotype. J is TRBJ2-7 and V is TRBV29-1; 10 positions match TRBD1. The CDR3 runs 15 residues. The V and J ends lost 8 bases and 6 bases, in that order; junction bases with no gene match: 16. Germline V gene data show CDR1 as SQVTM and CDR2 as ANQGSEA. CDR3 sequence (DNA): TGCAGCCACACATCCGGGACAGGGGCCTCGGGCGAGCAGTACTTC. Protein: CSHTSGTGASGEQYF.

The table lists this clonotype with many counts. The chain couples TRBV20-1 to TRBJ1-4, with D possibly TRBD1 on 6 matching bases. The CDR3 is made up of 15 amino acids. Germline V gives CDR1 DFQATT, CDR2 SNEGSKA (reference sequence). V was pared by 0 bases and J by 7 bases, with 15 bases between. The CDR3 DNA reads TGCAGTGCTAGAGATCACTACAGGGCAGGTGAAAAACTGTTTTTT. It encodes CSARDHYRAGEKLFF.

In this sample, this clonotype turned up many times. The chain links TRBV18 to TRBJ1-6; D may be TRBD1 (5 bases). V shed 6 bases and J shed 5 bases, with 11 bases lying between them. The CDR3 loop spans 14 amino acids. Germline CDR1 and CDR2: KGHSH and LQKENI. As DNA, the CDR3 is TGTGCCAGCTCCCAGGGCAGCGATAATTCACCCCTCCACTTT. This gives the protein CASSQGSDNSPLHF.

There are many counts of this clonotype. The chain combines TRBV6-1 with TRBJ1-1; D might be TRBD1 (6 bases). The CDR3 sequence is 13 residues long. CDR1 MNHNS and CDR2 SASEGT come from the germline V gene. The V end lost 11 bases, the J end lost 1 base, and 14 bases lay between the germline ends. For the CDR3, the DNA is TGTGCCGCTGATCAAGGGGGGAACACTGAAGCTTTCTTT. As protein: CAADQGGNTEAFF.

This clonotype was recorded many times. This sequence joins TRBV15 and TRBJ1-2, with 12 bases fitting TRBD1. Germline CDR1 and CDR2: LNHNV and YYDKDF (reference sequence). The junction had 11 bases not matched to a gene; V was cut back by 0 bases and J by 3 bases. The CDR3 consists of 19 residues. The CDR3 coding sequence is TGTGCCACCAGCAGAGATCCACCGGGACAGGGGGCGGCGGACTATGGCTACACCTTC. It is translated as CATSRDPPGQGAADYGYTF.

This clonotype came up many times. This chain uses TRBV6-5 with TRBJ1-6, with 8 bases identical to TRBD1. Germline CDR1 MNHEY, CDR2 SVGAGI. With 2 bases clipped from V and 8 bases from J, the junction kept 2 bases outside the gene matches. CDR3 length: 14 amino acids. The CDR3 DNA reads as TGTGCCAGCAGTTACGGGACAGGACATTCACCCCTCCACTTT. This encodes CASSYGTGHSPLHF.

This clonotype was seen ten or more times. CDR3 in amino acids: CASTSTSGGPPAGEQFF. DNA for the CDR3: TGTGCCAGCACCTCGACTAGCGGGGGCCCCCCCGCAGGTGAGCAGTTCTTC. The chain is built from TRBV12-3 or TRBV12-4 and TRBJ2-1; TRBD2 aligns across 12 bases. J was trimmed by 9 bases and V by 7 bases; bases with no gene match: 16. The CDR3 has 17 residues.

The table lists this clonotype with a few counts. The V call is TRBV4-1, the J call TRBJ1-2; D is perhaps TRBD1 (5 bases). The CDR3 spans 17 residues. Deletions cut 0 bases from V and 0 bases from J, with 14 bases between. From germline, CDR1 is MGHRA and CDR2 YSYEKL. The CDR3 sequence: CASSQDPSDIANYGYTF. In DNA, the CDR3 is TGCGCCAGCAGCCAAGATCCTTCGGACATAGCTAACTATGGCTACACCTTC.

In this sample, this clonotype turned up a few times. One end of the junction is discordant with germline, which a read error may explain. The genes are TRBV20-1 and TRBJ1-6, with 8 bases fitting TRBD1. Germline assignment: CDR1 DFQATT and CDR2 SNEGSKA (reference sequence). The CDR3 spans 16 residues. DNA of the CDR3: TGCAGTGCCAGAACCCTAGGACAGGGTAATAATCCACCCCTCCACTTT. It encodes CSARTLGQGNNPPLHF.

A note on this clonotype: A much larger clone differs from this one at a single base, so this may be a read error. Here the CDR3 omits its conserved ending phenylalanine or tryptophan, so a read error is the likely source. The rearrangement uses TRBV6-2 or TRBV6-3 and TRBJ1-1, with D hard to call. The germline V gene has CDR1 MNHEY and CDR2 SVGEGT. V was pared by 4 bases and J by 5 bases, with 11 bases between. The CDR3 runs 13 residues. CDR3: CASSFGVVTEAFL. The CDR3 DNA reads TGTGCCAGCAGTTTTGGGGTAGTAACTGAAGCTTTCCTT.